Following are 27 T cell receptor beta chains from one sample sequenced in a study of cytomegalovirus exposure and HLA in healthy donors. With 60 Vbeta and 13 Jbeta primers, the PCR was carried out. Only in-frame clones appear in the TCRdb table, and some are missing; sequencing was by immunoSEQ multiplex PCR. This repertoire shows 100,000 or so clones, 15% found once; its top ten account for around 0.83%. Sequenced input: PBMCs. These receptors all stem from a female donor in good health and CMV-seronegative.

This clone was seen more than once but under ten times. This chain joins TRBV7-2 and TRBJ1-1; a possible D gene is TRBD1 (5 bases). Trimming took off 2 bases at V and 10 bases at J, with 11 bases between the two ends. From germline, CDR1 is SGHTA and CDR2 FQGNSA. The CDR3 has 12 residues. The CDR3 DNA reads as TGTGCCAGCAGCTTACGGGGGGTAAGAGCTTTCTTT. Encoded protein: CASSLRGVRAFF.

The chain is built from TRBV4-2 and TRBJ2-7; TRBD2 aligns across 10 bases. Germline V CDR1 and CDR2: LGHNA, YNFKEQ. With V trimmed by 0 bases and J by 3 bases, 14 bases remained unmatched. The CDR3 has 19 amino acids. The CDR3 is CASSQEASGRAVGDYEQYF. In DNA, the CDR3 is TGTGCCAGCAGCCAAGAAGCGAGCGGGAGGGCCGTTGGAGACTACGAGCAGTACTTC.

This chain joins TRBV30 and TRBJ1-4; no definite D call. Germline values: CDR1 GTSNPN, CDR2 SVGIG (reference sequence). V was pared by 0 bases and J by 4 bases, with 6 bases between. This CDR3 spans 13 amino acids. The CDR3 DNA reads TGTGCCTGGAGTGTACTCGATAATGAAAAACTGTTTTTT. Its translation: CAWSVLDNEKLFF.

The table lists this clone with a few counts. The chain couples TRBV30 to TRBJ1-5; D gene unclear. This CDR3 spans 13 amino acids. The germline V and J ends were trimmed by 4 bases and 10 bases, with 17 bases remaining between them. Germline V gives CDR1 GTSNPN, CDR2 SVGIG (reference sequence). The CDR3 spells CAWTPPEGLPQHF. CDR3 bases: TGTGCCTGGACCCCACCGGAGGGTTTACCCCAGCATTTT.

The chain employs TRBV5-6 and TRBJ2-7, with D possibly being TRBD1 (5 bases). Germline CDR1 SGHDT, CDR2 YYEEEE. This CDR3 region has 14 residues. Trimming removed 0 bases from V and 1 base from J, with 8 bases in between. The CDR3 loop reads CASSLGQGSYEQYF. The CDR3 nucleotides read TGTGCCAGCAGCTTGGGCCAGGGTTCCTACGAGCAGTACTTC.

This clone has a handful of counts. The chain couples TRBV4-3 to TRBJ1-1; D call uncertain. The V and J ends lost 7 bases and 7 bases respectively, with 16 bases between them. This CDR3 has 13 amino acids. CDR1 is LGHNA and CDR2 is YSLEER in the germline V gene. The CDR3 here is CASKGARTGEAFF. In DNA, the CDR3 is TGCGCCAGCAAGGGAGCCCGGACGGGTGAAGCTTTCTTT.

The rearrangement uses TRBV4-1 and TRBJ1-2; a weak D match, TRBD1 (6 bases). Trimming removed 2 bases from V and 3 bases from J, with 10 bases in between. The V gene's germline CDR1 is MGHRA and CDR2 YSYEKL. CDR3 length: 14 residues. CDR3: CASSQQGTYYGYTF. The CDR3 DNA follows: TGCGCCAGCAGCCAACAGGGGACCTACTATGGCTACACCTTC.

The chain uses TRBV9 and TRBJ2-4; the match to TRBD1 covers 8 bases. Germline values: CDR1 SGDLS, CDR2 YYNGEE. The CDR3 covers 18 residues. V shed 3 bases and J 3 bases; nucleotides not matched to a gene: 14. The DNA of the CDR3 is TGTGCCAGCAGCGCCTCACCGGGACAGGAGGTTCACAAAAACATTCAGTACTTC. This encodes CASSASPGQEVHKNIQYF.

This clone was observed a few times. V gene TRBV5-1 combines with J gene TRBJ2-5, with D maybe TRBD2 (6 bases). Trimming cost V 2 bases and J 4 bases, with 12 bases left between them. From germline, CDR1 is SGHRS and CDR2 YFSETQ. This CDR3 spans 14 amino acids. In DNA, the CDR3 is TGCGCCAGCAGCTTTTCCCGGGAGAGAGAGACCCAGTACTTC. Translating it yields CASSFSRERETQYF.

This clone has more than one count but fewer than ten. The chain carries TRBV7-3 and TRBJ2-7; D gene ambiguous. The CDR3 runs 15 residues. Germline CDR1 and CDR2: SGHTA and FQGTGA. V was trimmed by 1 base and J by 5 bases, leaving 15 bases between them. CDR3 bases: TGTGCCAGCAGCTTAATCGGAGCCAAGGCGGACGAGCAGTACTTC. It encodes CASSLIGAKADEQYF.

This clone turned up a few times. This chain connects TRBV25-1 to TRBJ1-4; tentative D call: TRBD1 (5 bases). CDR1 and CDR2 from the germline V gene are MGHDK and SYGVNS. Trimming cost V 5 bases and J 4 bases, with 11 bases left between them. This CDR3 has 14 residues. CDR3 residues: CASSWGSFNEKLFF. The CDR3 nucleotides read TGTGCCAGCAGTTGGGGCAGTTTTAATGAAAAACTGTTTTTT. Drawing the rest from reference TRBV25-1 and TRBJ1-4, the complete variable domain is EADIYQTPRYLVIGTGKKITLECSQTMGHDKMYWYQQDPGMELHLIHYSYGVNSTEKGDLSSESTVSRIRTEHFPLTLESARPSHTSQYLCASSWGSFNEKLFFGSGTQLSVL.

The V call is TRBV30, the J call TRBJ1-6; 7 bases line up with TRBD1. There are 16 residues in the CDR3. Trimming at V came to 2 bases and at J to 2 bases, leaving 6 bases not matched to a gene. Looked up from germline, CDR1 is GTSNPN and CDR2 is SVGIG (reference sequence). Here the CDR3 DNA reads TGTGCCTGGAGTACCGAGGGGGCCCCCTATAATTCACCCCTCCACTTT. Encoded protein: CAWSTEGAPYNSPLHF.

This clone was picked up a small number of times. The rearrangement links TRBV7-2 to TRBJ1-1; the match to TRBD1 covers 7 bases. Germline V lookup: CDR1 SGHTA, CDR2 FQGNSA. Germline trimming cut 4 bases from V and 5 bases from J; bases unmatched to any gene: 19. The CDR3 covers 18 residues. As DNA, the CDR3 is TGTGCCAGCAGCTATCGAACCCGAGGGGGCCCGAATGAAACTGAAGCTTTCTTT. Translating gives CASSYRTRGGPNETEAFF.

This clone was counted only a few times. V usage is TRBV5-6 and J usage is TRBJ2-3; TRBD2 aligns across 7 bases. V trimming: 1 base; J trimming: 3 bases; junction bases outside the gene matches: 14. Germline V CDR1 and CDR2: SGHDT, YYEEEE. This CDR3 has 18 amino acids. As DNA, the CDR3 is TGTGCCAGCAGCTTGTTTGGCCTAACTGGCGGGAGTACAGATACGCAGTATTTT. This encodes CASSLFGLTGGSTDTQYF.

V is TRBV9 and J is TRBJ1-2, with D hard to call. The CDR3 is 12 amino acids. V lost 6 bases to trimming and J lost 8 bases, with 14 bases between them. Per the germline V gene, CDR1 is SGDLS and CDR2 is YYNGEE. CDR3 sequence (DNA): TGTGCCAGCAATTTCGGTATGAGAGGCTACACCTTC. Its translation: CASNFGMRGYTF. The complete variable domain, with remaining parts taken from reference TRBV9 and TRBJ1-2, reads DSGVTQTPKHLITATGQRVTLRCSPRSGDLSVYWYQQSLDQGLQFLIQYYNGEERAKGNILERFSAQQFPDLHSELNLSSLELGDSALYFCASNFGMRGYTFGSGTRLTVV.

This chain links TRBV4-1 with TRBJ2-1, with 8 nucleotides matching TRBD1. Germline CDR1 is MGHRA and CDR2 is YSYEKL. V lost 5 bases to trimming and J lost 6 bases; unmatched junction nucleotides: 9. This CDR3 is 15 amino acids long. The CDR3 nucleotides read TGCGCCAGCAGCTTCGCCCGGGACAGGAGCAATGAGCAGTTCTTC. This encodes CASSFARDRSNEQFF.

This clone was found a few times. The chain uses TRBV5-4 and TRBJ1-2, with 10 positions matching TRBD1. Germline V gene data show CDR1 as SGHNT and CDR2 as YYREEE (reference sequence). The length of the CDR3 is 14 residues. J was trimmed by 7 bases and V by 3 bases; bases with no gene match: 6. CDR3 in DNA: TGTGCCAGCAGCTCCGGGACAGGGGCTATTGGCTACACCTTC. This encodes CASSSGTGAIGYTF.

This clone was detected a few times. One end of the junction does not line up with germline, which may come from a read error. J is TRBJ2-7 and V is TRBV28; 11 nucleotides line up with TRBD1. In germline, CDR1 is MDHEN, CDR2 SYDVKM. CDR3 length equals 16 residues. CDR3 in amino acids: CASSLWRGGQGVWLRF. DNA of the CDR3: TGTGCCAGCAGTTTATGGAGGGGGGGACAGGGGGTCTGGTTGCGTTTC.

This clone has just a few counts. The chain employs TRBV30 and TRBJ1-5; no reliable D call. The CDR3 contains 14 residues. Germline V gene lookup returns CDR1 GTSNPN and CDR2 SVGIG (reference sequence). Trimming pared 2 bases from V and 6 bases from J, leaving 14 bases between. This CDR3 is CAWSIFRVSQPQHF. The CDR3 DNA reads TGTGCCTGGAGTATATTCCGGGTGAGTCAGCCCCAGCATTTT.

This clone was seen a handful of times. This sequence joins TRBV5-1 and TRBJ2-3; D possibly corresponds to TRBD2 (6 bases). This CDR3 has 15 amino acids. The germline V gene has CDR1 SGHRS and CDR2 YFSETQ. The V and J ends lost 4 bases and 0 bases respectively, with 12 bases between them. The CDR3 loop is CASSLLADSTDTQYF. The CDR3 coding sequence is TGCGCCAGCAGCCTGTTAGCGGATAGCACAGATACGCAGTATTTT.

This clone was picked up a small number of times. The chain couples TRBV7-3 to TRBJ2-1, with 8 bases matching TRBD2. CDR1 SGHTA and CDR2 FQGTGA come from the germline V gene. The CDR3 has 16 amino acids. V lost 0 bases, J lost 7 bases, and 8 bases stayed unmatched. The CDR3: CASSLTAAGGLNEQFF. Here the CDR3 DNA reads TGTGCCAGCAGCTTAACCGCCGCGGGAGGTTTAAATGAGCAGTTCTTC. Supplemented by reference TRBV7-3 and TRBJ2-1, the full variable domain reads GAGVSQTPSNKVTEKGKYVELRCDPISGHTALYWYRQSLGQGPEFLIYFQGTGAADDSGLPNDRFFAVRPEGSVSTLKIQRTERGDSAVYLCASSLTAAGGLNEQFFGPGTRLTVL.

This clone occurred a few times. This chain connects TRBV6-5 to TRBJ1-2; no definite D call. The CDR3 is 15 residues long. Looked up from germline, CDR1 is MNHEY and CDR2 is SVGAGI. Trimming removed 0 bases from V and 5 bases from J, with 13 bases in between. CDR3 loop: CASSYSLGRDYGYTF. The CDR3 bases are TGTGCCAGCAGTTACTCGTTGGGCAGAGATTATGGCTACACCTTC.

This clone has only a few counts. The V call is TRBV5-1, the J call TRBJ2-1, with a possible D match to TRBD2 (5 bases). Trimming removed 6 bases from V and 0 bases from J, with 10 bases in between. The CDR3 has 14 residues. In germline, CDR1 is SGHRS, CDR2 YFSETQ. The CDR3 DNA is TGCGCCAGCACTGACACTAGCTCCTACAATGAGCAGTTCTTC. It specifies CASTDTSSYNEQFF.

J is TRBJ1-2 and V is TRBV5-8; 8 nucleotides line up with TRBD1. The length of the CDR3 is 12 residues. V gave up 9 bases and J gave up 3 bases; unmatched junction bases: 4. In germline, CDR1 is SGHTS, CDR2 YDEGEE. The CDR3 protein is CATSGGDYGYTF. In DNA form, the CDR3 reads TGTGCCACCTCAGGGGGCGACTATGGCTACACCTTC.

The chain is built from TRBV6-5 and TRBJ2-1, with 10 bases matching TRBD1. The CDR3 contains 16 residues. V lost 2 bases, J lost 8 bases, and 9 bases stayed unmatched. Germline V gene lookup returns CDR1 MNHEY and CDR2 SVGAGI. In DNA, the CDR3 is TGTGCCAGCAGTTACAATCCGGGACAGGGGATTCATGAGCAGTTCTTC. Residues: CASSYNPGQGIHEQFF.

This clone was counted only a few times. The rearrangement links TRBV30 to TRBJ2-3; D is ambiguous. The CDR3 spans 13 residues. Germline CDR1 is GTSNPN and CDR2 is SVGIG (reference sequence). V was trimmed by 3 bases and J by 4 bases, leaving 11 bases between them. DNA for the CDR3: TGTGCCTGGAGCGAGCAGACACCAGATACGCAGTATTTT. Protein product: CAWSEQTPDTQYF.

The V call is TRBV7-9, the J call TRBJ1-6, with a tentative D call TRBD1 (5 bases). This CDR3 has 13 residues. V was shortened by 7 bases and J by 7 bases, with 11 bases between the two germline ends. CDR1 is SEHNR, CDR2 FQNEAQ, per germline (reference sequence). CDR3: CASTVGGNSPLHF. The CDR3 DNA is TGTGCCAGCACCGTGGGGGGGAATTCACCCCTCCACTTT.